Below, one TCR beta chain is given with its context. Treatment specified: randomized to nivolumab then ipilimumab (arm A) or the reverse (arm B). This specimen belongs to a study of sequential checkpoint blockade in melanoma. Across the study: Each arm's sequence ended with maintenance nivolumab.

Libraries were prepared by immunoSEQ multiplex PCR; TCRdb keeps only in-frame clonotypes and omits some of them. The sample holds roughly 4,600 clones; less than 25% are singletons and the top ten take 4%. The germline CDR1 and CDR2 sequences are MDHEN and SYDVKM. Trimming took off 4 bases at V and 1 base at J, with 5 bases between the two ends. CDR3 length: 13 residues. The V gene is TRBV28, the J gene TRBJ1-5, with D uncertain. Specimen: tumor tissue (inferred from file names), collected from a patient given nivolumab and ipilimumab in sequence. This receptor was identified in a human donor with melanoma. CDR3 in amino acids: CASSWVSNQPQHF. The CDR3 DNA sequence: TGTGCCAGCAGTTGGGTGAGCAATCAGCCCCAGCATTTT.